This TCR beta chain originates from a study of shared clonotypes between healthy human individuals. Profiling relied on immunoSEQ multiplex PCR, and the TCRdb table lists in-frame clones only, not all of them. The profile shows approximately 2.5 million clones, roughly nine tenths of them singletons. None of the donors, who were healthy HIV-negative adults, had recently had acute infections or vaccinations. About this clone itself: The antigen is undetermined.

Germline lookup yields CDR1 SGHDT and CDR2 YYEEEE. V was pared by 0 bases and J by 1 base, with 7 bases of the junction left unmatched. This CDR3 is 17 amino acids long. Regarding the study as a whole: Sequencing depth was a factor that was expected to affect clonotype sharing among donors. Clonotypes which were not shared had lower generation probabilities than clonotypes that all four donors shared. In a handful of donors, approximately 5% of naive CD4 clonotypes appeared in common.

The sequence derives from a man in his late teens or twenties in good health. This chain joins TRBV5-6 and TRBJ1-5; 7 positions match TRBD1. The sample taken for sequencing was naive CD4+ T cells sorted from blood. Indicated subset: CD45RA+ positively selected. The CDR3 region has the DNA TGTGCCAGCAGCTTGGACAGGGGAGATCTAAGCAATCAGCCCCAGCATTTT. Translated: CASSLDRGDLSNQPQHF.